Listed below are T cell receptor beta chains from one sample, sequenced in a study of cytomegalovirus exposure and HLA in healthy donors. TCRdb's copy holds only in-frame clones and misses some; the assay was immunoSEQ multiplex PCR. The sample lists roughly 250,000 clones, 75% to 90% seen once, with over 0.3% in the top ten. What was sequenced was PBMCs. These receptors all come from a girl aged 2 to 10 in good health and CMV-seronegative. CDR3s include the opening cysteine and the closing phenylalanine or tryptophan. The D gene is left open where the match is weak. Size is stated for part of the rows, as once, few or many counts, or as a class when the clone is expanded.

CDR3 DNA: TGTGCCAGCAGCGATAGCGGGGGGCTCACGGTCTCCCAGTACTTC
CDR3 protein: CASSDSGGLTVSQYF
D gene: TRBD2
V gene: TRBV9
J gene: TRBJ2-5
CDR3 length: 15
clone size: -

CDR3 DNA: TGTGCCAGCGCGGGGGTCACTGAAGCTTTCTTT
CDR3 protein: CASAGVTEAFF
D gene: -
V gene: TRBV6-5
J gene: TRBJ1-1
CDR3 length: 11
clone size: few

CDR3 DNA: TGTGCCAGCAACAGGAACAGTTACAATCAGCCCCAGCATTTT
CDR3 protein: CASNRNSYNQPQHF
D gene: -
V gene: TRBV2
J gene: TRBJ1-5
CDR3 length: 14
clone size: -

CDR3 DNA: TGTGCCAGCAGCCAGAATCAGGGGGCGCCTTCCGGGGAGCTGTTTTTT
CDR3 protein: CASSQNQGAPSGELFF
D gene: TRBD1
V gene: TRBV5-5
J gene: TRBJ2-2
CDR3 length: 16
clone size: -

CDR3 DNA: TGCGCCAGCAGTGATTCCGGGTCCTACGAGCAGTACTTC
CDR3 protein: CASSDSGSYEQYF
D gene: -
V gene: TRBV10-2
J gene: TRBJ2-7
CDR3 length: 13
clone size: few

CDR3 DNA: TGTGCCAGCAGCTTGGGACTTCAGGGTCCCGAGCAGTACTTC
CDR3 protein: CASSLGLQGPEQYF
D gene: -
V gene: TRBV5-4
J gene: TRBJ2-7
CDR3 length: 14
clone size: few

CDR3 DNA: TGCGCCAGCAGCTTGGGCCAAGGAGACCCTTCCTACGAGCAGTACTTC
CDR3 protein: CASSLGQGDPSYEQYF
D gene: -
V gene: TRBV5-1
J gene: TRBJ2-7
CDR3 length: 16
clone size: -

CDR3 DNA: TGTGCCAGCAGTAGGAGCTACGAGCAGTACTTC
CDR3 protein: CASSRSYEQYF
D gene: -
V gene: TRBV25-1
J gene: TRBJ2-7
CDR3 length: 11
clone size: -

CDR3 DNA: TGTGCCAGCAGTGAAGCGAGGGACAGGAGATCTCAGCCCCAGCATTTT
CDR3 protein: CASSEARDRRSQPQHF
D gene: TRBD1
V gene: TRBV2
J gene: TRBJ1-5
CDR3 length: 16
clone size: -

CDR3 DNA: TGTGCCAGCAGAGGGGTAGGACCTTACAATGAGCAGTTCTTC
CDR3 protein: CASRGVGPYNEQFF
D gene: -
V gene: TRBV6-5
J gene: TRBJ2-1
CDR3 length: 14
clone size: -

CDR3 DNA: TGTGCCAGTAGTCCGGGACAGGGTAACTACGAGCAGTACTTC
CDR3 protein: CASSPGQGNYEQYF
D gene: TRBD1
V gene: TRBV19
J gene: TRBJ2-7
CDR3 length: 14
clone size: -

CDR3 DNA: TGTGCTAGTGGTTTAATGGGGACTAGCGAGAACAATGAGCAGTTCTTC
CDR3 protein: CASGLMGTSENNEQFF
D gene: TRBD2
V gene: TRBV12-5
J gene: TRBJ2-1
CDR3 length: 16
clone size: -

CDR3 DNA: TGCGCCAGCAGCTTGGAAGCCGGGACTTCTGTGAACACTGAAGCTTTCTTT
CDR3 protein: CASSLEAGTSVNTEAFF
D gene: -
V gene: TRBV5-1
J gene: TRBJ1-1
CDR3 length: 17
clone size: -

CDR3 DNA: TGTGCCAGCAGCTTAACTAGCGGGGAATACGAGCAGTACTTC
CDR3 protein: CASSLTSGEYEQYF
D gene: TRBD2
V gene: TRBV13
J gene: TRBJ2-7
CDR3 length: 14
clone size: -

CDR3 DNA: TGTGCCAGCAGCTTAGAAGCACTAGCGTTGTCCGGGGAGCTGTTTTTT
CDR3 protein: CASSLEALALSGELFF
D gene: TRBD2
V gene: TRBV7-2
J gene: TRBJ2-2
CDR3 length: 16
clone size: -

CDR3 DNA: TGTGCCAGCAGCTCGGGGAGGTCGAACACTGAAGCTTTCTTT
CDR3 protein: CASSSGRSNTEAFF
D gene: -
V gene: TRBV28
J gene: TRBJ1-1
CDR3 length: 14
clone size: -

CDR3 DNA: TGCGCCAGCAGCTTGGGTCTAGCGGGGGGCAGGGTCGAGCAGTACTTC
CDR3 protein: CASSLGLAGGRVEQYF
D gene: TRBD2
V gene: TRBV5-1
J gene: TRBJ2-7
CDR3 length: 16
clone size: -

CDR3 DNA: TGTGCCAGCAGCGTAGCTTCGTCGCGACAGGTCTATGGCTACACCTTC
CDR3 protein: CASSVASSRQVYGYTF
D gene: -
V gene: TRBV9
J gene: TRBJ1-2
CDR3 length: 16
clone size: -

CDR3 DNA: TGTGCCAGCAGTTTGGGACAGGGGTATGGCTACACCTTC
CDR3 protein: CASSLGQGYGYTF
D gene: TRBD1
V gene: TRBV28
J gene: TRBJ1-2
CDR3 length: 13
clone size: once

CDR3 DNA: TGTGCCAGCAGTGACATGGCGGGAGGTAGCACAGATACGCAGTATTTT
CDR3 protein: CASSDMAGGSTDTQYF
D gene: TRBD2
V gene: TRBV6-4
J gene: TRBJ2-3
CDR3 length: 16
clone size: -

CDR3 DNA: TGTGCCTGCCGACGGGAGGGTGCTGGCTACACCTTC
CDR3 protein: CACRREGAGYTF
D gene: -
V gene: TRBV30
J gene: TRBJ1-2
CDR3 length: 12
clone size: -

CDR3 DNA: TGTGCCAGCAACCTTGACAGCGTTAATCAGCCCCAGCATTTT
CDR3 protein: CASNLDSVNQPQHF
D gene: -
V gene: TRBV28
J gene: TRBJ1-5
CDR3 length: 14
clone size: -

CDR3 DNA: TGTGCCAGCAGCTTGCGGGACTCCTACGAGCAGTACTTC
CDR3 protein: CASSLRDSYEQYF
D gene: -
V gene: TRBV7-9
J gene: TRBJ2-7
CDR3 length: 13
clone size: -

CDR3 DNA: TGTGCCAGCAGCTTAGGGGGGGTAGGGCAGCCCCAGCATTTT
CDR3 protein: CASSLGGVGQPQHF
D gene: -
V gene: TRBV7-9
J gene: TRBJ1-5
CDR3 length: 14
clone size: -

CDR3 DNA: TGTGCCTGGAGCCGGGACAGGGGGAACACAGATACGCAGTATTTT
CDR3 protein: CAWSRDRGNTDTQYF
D gene: TRBD1
V gene: TRBV30
J gene: TRBJ2-3
CDR3 length: 15
clone size: -

CDR3 DNA: TGTGCCTGGAGTCGACCCTATAGCGGGAGGGCCTCGTACGAGCAGTACTTC
CDR3 protein: CAWSRPYSGRASYEQYF
D gene: TRBD2
V gene: TRBV30
J gene: TRBJ2-7
CDR3 length: 17
clone size: -

CDR3 DNA: TGTGCCAGCAGCGTAGCCGGCACAGATACGCAGTATTTT
CDR3 protein: CASSVAGTDTQYF
D gene: -
V gene: TRBV9
J gene: TRBJ2-3
CDR3 length: 13
clone size: -

CDR3 DNA: TGTGCCAGCAGCCACCAGGGGGTTATAGAGGAGCAGTACTTC
CDR3 protein: CASSHQGVIEEQYF
D gene: TRBD1
V gene: TRBV5-4
J gene: TRBJ2-7
CDR3 length: 14
clone size: -

CDR3 DNA: TGTGCCAGCAGCTTAGCGACTAGCGGGGACACAGATACGCAGTATTTT
CDR3 protein: CASSLATSGDTDTQYF
D gene: TRBD2
V gene: TRBV7-9
J gene: TRBJ2-3
CDR3 length: 16
clone size: once

CDR3 DNA: TGTGCCAGCAATACACGGGACAGGGCCCTTTGCGAGCAGTACTTC
CDR3 protein: CASNTRDRALCEQYF
D gene: -
V gene: TRBV21-1
J gene: TRBJ2-7
CDR3 length: 15
clone size: -

CDR3 DNA: TGTGCCAGTAGTATGGGAACAGGGTCTAACTATGGCTACACCTTC
CDR3 protein: CASSMGTGSNYGYTF
D gene: -
V gene: TRBV19
J gene: TRBJ1-2
CDR3 length: 15
clone size: -